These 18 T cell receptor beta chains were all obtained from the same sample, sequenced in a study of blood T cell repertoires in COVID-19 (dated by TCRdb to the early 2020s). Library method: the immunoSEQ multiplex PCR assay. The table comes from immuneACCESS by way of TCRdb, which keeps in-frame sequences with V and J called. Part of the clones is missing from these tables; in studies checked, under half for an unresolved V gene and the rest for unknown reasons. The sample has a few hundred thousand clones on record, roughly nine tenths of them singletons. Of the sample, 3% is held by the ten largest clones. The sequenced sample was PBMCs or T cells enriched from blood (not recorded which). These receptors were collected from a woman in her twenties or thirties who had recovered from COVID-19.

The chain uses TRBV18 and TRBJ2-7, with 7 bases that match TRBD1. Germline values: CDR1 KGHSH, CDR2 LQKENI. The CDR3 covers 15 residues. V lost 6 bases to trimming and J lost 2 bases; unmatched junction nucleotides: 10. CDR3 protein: CASSPSTGSTYEQYF. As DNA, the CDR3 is TGTGCCAGCTCGCCCTCGACAGGGTCAACCTACGAGCAGTACTTC.

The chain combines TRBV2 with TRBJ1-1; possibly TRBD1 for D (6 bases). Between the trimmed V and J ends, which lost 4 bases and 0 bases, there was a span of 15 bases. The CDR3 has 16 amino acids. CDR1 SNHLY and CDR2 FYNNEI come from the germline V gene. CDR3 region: CASSGDTDLLNTEAFF. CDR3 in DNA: TGTGCCAGCAGTGGGGACACCGACTTACTGAACACTGAAGCTTTCTTT.

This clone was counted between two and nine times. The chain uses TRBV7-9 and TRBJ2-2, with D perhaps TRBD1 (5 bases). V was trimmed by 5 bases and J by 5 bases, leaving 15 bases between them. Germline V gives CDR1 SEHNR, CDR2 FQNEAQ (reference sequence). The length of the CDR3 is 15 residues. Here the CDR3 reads CASSRSDTFTGELFF. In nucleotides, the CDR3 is TGTGCCAGCAGCCGGTCGGACACATTTACCGGGGAGCTGTTTTTT.

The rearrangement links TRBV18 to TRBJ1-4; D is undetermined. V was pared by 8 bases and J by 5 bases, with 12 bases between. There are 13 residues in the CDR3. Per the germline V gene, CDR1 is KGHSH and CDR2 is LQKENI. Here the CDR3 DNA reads TGTGCCAGCACTACTGCGCTCAATGAAAAACTGTTTTTT. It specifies CASTTALNEKLFF.

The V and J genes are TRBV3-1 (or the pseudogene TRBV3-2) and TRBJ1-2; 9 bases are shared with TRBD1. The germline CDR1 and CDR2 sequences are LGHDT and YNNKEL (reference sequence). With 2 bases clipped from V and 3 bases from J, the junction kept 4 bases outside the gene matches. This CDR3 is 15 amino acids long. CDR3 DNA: TGTGCCAGCAGCCAAACGGGACAGGGAGACTATGGCTACACCTTC. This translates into CASSQTGQGDYGYTF.

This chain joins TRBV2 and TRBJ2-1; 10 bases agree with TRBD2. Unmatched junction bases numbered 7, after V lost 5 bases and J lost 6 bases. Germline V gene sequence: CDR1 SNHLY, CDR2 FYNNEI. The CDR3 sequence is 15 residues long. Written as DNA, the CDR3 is TGTGCCAGCAGTTTTCTAGCGGGGGCCTCCAATGAGCAGTTCTTC. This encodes CASSFLAGASNEQFF. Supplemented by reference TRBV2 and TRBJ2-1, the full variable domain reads EPEVTQTPSHQVTQMGQEVILRCVPISNHLYFYWYRQILGQKVEFLVSFYNNEISEKSEIFDDQFSVERPDGSNFTLKIRSTKLEDSAMYFCASSFLAGASNEQFFGPGTRLTVL.

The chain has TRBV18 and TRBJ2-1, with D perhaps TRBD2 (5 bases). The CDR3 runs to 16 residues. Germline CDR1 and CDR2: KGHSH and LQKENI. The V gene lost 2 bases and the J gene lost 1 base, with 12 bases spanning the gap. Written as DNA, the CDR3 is TGTGCCAGCTCACCAATCGGGGATATTTCCTACAATGAGCAGTTCTTC. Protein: CASSPIGDISYNEQFF.

The CDR3 here is CASSETTFTRDGNQPQHF. DNA for the CDR3: TGTGCCAGCAGTGAAACGACGTTTACCAGGGATGGCAATCAGCCCCAGCATTTT. The chain links TRBV6-1 to TRBJ1-5; possible D gene TRBD1, 5 bases. V shed 2 bases and J shed 2 bases, with 19 bases lying between them. Looked up from germline, CDR1 is MNHNS and CDR2 is SASEGT. The CDR3 is 18 amino acids.

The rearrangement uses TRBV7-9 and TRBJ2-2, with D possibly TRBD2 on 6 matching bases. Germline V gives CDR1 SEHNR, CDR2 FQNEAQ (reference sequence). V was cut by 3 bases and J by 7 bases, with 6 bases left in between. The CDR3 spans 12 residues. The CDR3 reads CASSFGGGELFF. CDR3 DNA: TGTGCCAGCAGCTTCGGGGGCGGGGAGCTGTTTTTT.

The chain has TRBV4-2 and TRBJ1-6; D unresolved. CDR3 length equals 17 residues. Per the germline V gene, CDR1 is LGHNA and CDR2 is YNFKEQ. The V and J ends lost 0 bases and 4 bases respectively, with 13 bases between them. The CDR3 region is CASSQDGGDSYNSPLHF. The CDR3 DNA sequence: TGTGCCAGCAGCCAAGATGGCGGGGATTCGTATAATTCACCCCTCCACTTT.

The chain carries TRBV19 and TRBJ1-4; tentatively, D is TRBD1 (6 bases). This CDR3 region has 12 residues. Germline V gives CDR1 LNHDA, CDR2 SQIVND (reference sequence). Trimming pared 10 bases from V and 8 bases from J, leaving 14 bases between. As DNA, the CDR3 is TGTGCCACCCGACAGGCGGAGGAAAAACTGTTTTTT. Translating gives CATRQAEEKLFF.

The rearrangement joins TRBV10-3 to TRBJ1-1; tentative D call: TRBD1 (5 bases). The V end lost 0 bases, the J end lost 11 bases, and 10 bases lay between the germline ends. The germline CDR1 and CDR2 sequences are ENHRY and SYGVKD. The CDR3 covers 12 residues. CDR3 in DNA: TGTGCCATCAGTGAGTCCCTACAGGTGGCTTTCTTT. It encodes CAISESLQVAFF.

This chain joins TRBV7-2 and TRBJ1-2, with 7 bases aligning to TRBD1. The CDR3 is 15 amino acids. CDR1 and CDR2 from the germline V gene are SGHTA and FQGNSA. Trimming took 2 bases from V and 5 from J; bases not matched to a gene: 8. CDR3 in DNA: TGTGCCAGCAGCTTAATGAGGGGGCAAGGGTATGGCTACACCTTC. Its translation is CASSLMRGQGYGYTF.

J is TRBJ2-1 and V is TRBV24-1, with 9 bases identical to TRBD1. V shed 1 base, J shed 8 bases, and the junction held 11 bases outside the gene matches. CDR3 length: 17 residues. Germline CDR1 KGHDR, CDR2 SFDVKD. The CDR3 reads CATSDLSRDRATDEQFF. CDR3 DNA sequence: TGTGCCACCAGTGATTTAAGCCGGGACAGGGCTACGGATGAGCAGTTCTTC.

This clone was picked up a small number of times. CDR3 in amino acids: CATSRDWFRATRGNYGYTF. Here the CDR3 DNA reads TGTGCCACCAGCAGAGATTGGTTTAGGGCAACCCGGGGTAACTATGGCTACACCTTC. The rearrangement links TRBV15 to TRBJ1-2; D is unclear. The V gene lost 0 bases and the J gene lost 1 base, with 21 bases spanning the gap. There are 19 residues in the CDR3. CDR1 is LNHNV, CDR2 YYDKDF, per germline (reference sequence).

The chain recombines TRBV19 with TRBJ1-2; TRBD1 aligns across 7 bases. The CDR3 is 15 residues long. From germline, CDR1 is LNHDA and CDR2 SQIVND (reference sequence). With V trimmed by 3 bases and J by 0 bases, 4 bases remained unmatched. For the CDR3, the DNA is TGTGCCAGTAGTATTGGGACAGTACCTAACTATGGCTACACCTTC. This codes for CASSIGTVPNYGYTF. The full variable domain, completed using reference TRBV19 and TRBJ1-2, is DGGITQSPKYLFRKEGQNVTLSCEQNLNHDAMYWYRQDPGQGLRLIYYSQIVNDFQKGDIAEGYSVSREKKESFPLTVTSAQKNPTAFYLCASSIGTVPNYGYTFGSGTRLTVV.

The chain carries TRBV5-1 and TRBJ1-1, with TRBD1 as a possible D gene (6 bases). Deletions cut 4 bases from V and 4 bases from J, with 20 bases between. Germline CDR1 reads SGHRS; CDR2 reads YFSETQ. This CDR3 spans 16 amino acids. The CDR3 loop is CASSATTGIVGTEAFF. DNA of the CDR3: TGCGCCAGCAGCGCCACCACAGGGATCGTCGGCACTGAAGCTTTCTTT.

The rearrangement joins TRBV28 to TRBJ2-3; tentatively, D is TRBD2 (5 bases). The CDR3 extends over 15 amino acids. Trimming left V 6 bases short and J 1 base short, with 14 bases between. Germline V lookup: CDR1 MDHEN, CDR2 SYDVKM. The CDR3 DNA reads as TGTGCCAGCAGGCCCTGGGGAGATCGCACAGATACGCAGTATTTT. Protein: CASRPWGDRTDTQYF.